The entry below describes one T cell receptor (beta chain). Its antigen is not known. Germline assignment: CDR1 MNHEY and CDR2 SVGAGI. The CDR3 contains 16 residues. At around 300,000 cells each, triplicate sorts were carried out for each CD8+ T cell subset. This sample stems from a study of CXCR3-negative and CXCR3-positive naive CD8 T cells. The study made its TRB cDNA libraries by 5' RACE, adding UMI labels. Each CDR3 protein gets one entry in TCRdb, which reprocessed the 5' RACE reads and gives no DNA. In total, the table holds fewer than 60,000 distinct CDR3 sequences. Whole-study findings and limits: Diversity was high in both naive subsets and much lower in memory cells.

Sequenced input: memory CD8+ T cells from blood. The chain joins TRBV6-5 to TRBJ2-2; with no DNA, the TCRdb D assignment of TRBD1 cannot be verified. The sequence was collected from a human donor in good health. Some clones in this sample may be carry-over from other donors' samples. CDR3 residues: CASSYQMGSPSGELFF.